This T cell receptor beta chain was observed in a study of human T cells and chemical hapten exposure. Study-wide context: Small pooled library volume differences chiefly drove per-sample TCR yield variation.

MiXCR, applied by TCRdb to the RACE reads, yields one record per CDR3 protein. The sample yields some 79,000 distinct CDR3 sequences, 7.5% to 9.5% seen once. The CDR3 is 13 amino acids. V trimming: 11 bases; J trimming: 2 bases; junction bases outside the gene matches: 4. Germline loops: CDR1 MNHNY, CDR2 SVGAGI (reference sequence). The time point: patch test 1, 2 weeks after DPC sensitization. Specified treatment: therapeutic diphenylcyclopropenone sensitization with weekly scalp DPC. This clonotype was counted many times. This clonotype was sampled from a young woman with alopecia areata. Some clones in this sample may be carry-over from other donors' samples. The sequenced sample was whole blood, obtained in connection with sensitization to the hapten diphenylcyclopropenone (DPC). The V and J genes are TRBV6-6 and TRBJ2-2; TRBD1 agrees at 8 bases. Here the CDR3 DNA reads TGTGCCGGACAGGGTCTCAACACCGGGGAGCTGTTTTTT. Translated: CAGQGLNTGELFF.